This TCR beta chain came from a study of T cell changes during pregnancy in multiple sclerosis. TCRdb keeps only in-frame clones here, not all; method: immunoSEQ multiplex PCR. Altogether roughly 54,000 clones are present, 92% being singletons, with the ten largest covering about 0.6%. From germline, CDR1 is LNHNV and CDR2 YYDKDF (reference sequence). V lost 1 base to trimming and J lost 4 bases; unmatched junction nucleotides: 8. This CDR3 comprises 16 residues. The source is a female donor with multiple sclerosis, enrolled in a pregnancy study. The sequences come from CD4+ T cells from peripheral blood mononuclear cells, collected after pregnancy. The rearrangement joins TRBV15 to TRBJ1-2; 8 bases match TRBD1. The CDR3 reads CATSRAARTGPYGYTF. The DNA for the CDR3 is TGTGCCACCAGCAGAGCGGCCCGGACAGGGCCCTATGGCTACACCTTC.